Listed below are T cell receptor beta chains from one sample, sequenced in a study of post-analysis software for immune sequencing data. TCRdb processed the PCR reads anew with MiXCR; each CDR3 protein has one entry. The profile shows about half a million distinct CDR3 sequences, around 40% of them singletons. The sample comprised blood. These receptors were taken from a girl aged 10 to 17 with multiple sclerosis. CDR3s include the opening cysteine and the closing phenylalanine or tryptophan. Fields, in order: V gene, J gene, clone size, D gene, CDR3 protein, CDR3 DNA. A D gene is named only where the DNA matches it firmly. Only some rows state a clone size, as once, few, many or a class for expanded clones.

TRBV12-3/TRBV12-4	TRBJ2-4	-	TRBD1	CASSRQGYIQYF	TGTGCCAGCAGCCGACAGGGGTACATTCAGTACTTC
TRBV20-1	TRBJ2-1	-	TRBD2	CSARVGGLIRSGEQFF	TGCAGTGCTAGGGTGGGAGGGCTTATTAGGTCTGGTGAGCAGTTCTTC
TRBV4-2	TRBJ2-7	many	TRBD1	CASSKGTGPNEQYF	TGTGCCAGCAGCAAGGGGACAGGCCCCAACGAGCAGTACTTC
TRBV30	TRBJ1-2	-	-	CAWSQGNYGYTF	TGTGCCTGGAGTCAGGGTAACTATGGCTACACCTTC
TRBV5-1	TRBJ2-7	-	TRBD2	CASSLRGGLAENGEQYF	TGCGCCAGCAGCTTGCGGGGGGGCCTAGCGGAAAACGGCGAGCAGTACTTC
TRBV4-1	TRBJ2-7	-	-	CASSQAPQGNNEQYF	TGCGCCAGCAGCCAAGCCCCCCAGGGGAATAATGAGCAGTACTTC
TRBV20-1	TRBJ2-7	-	-	CSARAQDRPYEQYF	TGCAGTGCTAGAGCCCAGGACAGACCCTACGAGCAGTACTTC
TRBV29-1	TRBJ2-6	-	TRBD1	CSAGQGSPGANVLTF	TGCAGCGCTGGACAGGGGTCTCCTGGGGCCAACGTCCTGACTTTC
TRBV7-9	TRBJ2-7	-	-	CASNPRGNEQYF	TGTGCCAGCAACCCACGGGGGAACGAGCAGTACTTC
TRBV20-1	TRBJ2-7	-	TRBD1	CSADGQASESYEQYF	TGCAGTGCTGACGGACAGGCAAGTGAATCCTACGAGCAGTACTTC
TRBV27	TRBJ1-2	few	-	CASSAQGTGGYTF	TGTGCCAGCAGTGCCCAGGGGACTGGGGGCTACACCTTC
TRBV4-3	TRBJ1-2	-	-	CASSQGLLGEYGYTF	TGCGCCAGCAGCCAAGGCCTTTTGGGGGAATATGGCTACACCTTC
TRBV3-1	TRBJ2-1	-	-	CASSQVDSGYYNEQFF	TGTGCCAGCAGCCAGGTTGATAGCGGATACTACAATGAGCAGTTCTTC
TRBV7-2	TRBJ2-3	few	-	CASSLEGTDTQYF	TGTGCCAGCAGCTTGGAGGGAACAGATACGCAGTATTTT
TRBV12-3/TRBV12-4	TRBJ2-2	-	TRBD1	CASSFWRQGYPGELFF	TGTGCCAGCAGTTTCTGGAGACAGGGGTATCCCGGGGAGCTGTTTTTT
TRBV15	TRBJ2-7	few	-	CATSSNWRSHEQYF	TGTGCCACCAGCAGTAATTGGAGGTCCCACGAGCAGTACTTC
TRBV20-1	TRBJ2-1	few	TRBD2	CSARLAGGPNEQFF	TGCAGTGCCAGACTAGCGGGAGGGCCCAATGAGCAGTTCTTC
TRBV10-3	TRBJ2-6	-	-	CAISAGGGSGANVLTF	TGTGCCATCAGTGCAGGGGGAGGTTCTGGGGCCAACGTCCTGACTTTC
TRBV7-9	TRBJ2-7	-	TRBD1	CASSSGRGRIYEQYF	TGTGCCAGCAGCTCCGGCAGGGGGCGCATCTACGAGCAGTACTTC
TRBV30	TRBJ2-6	-	-	CAWIPPGANVLTF	TGTGCCTGGATACCACCCGGGGCCAACGTCCTGACTTTC
TRBV12-3/TRBV12-4	TRBJ2-2	-	-	CASGTNTGELFF	TGTGCCAGCGGGACCAACACCGGGGAGCTGTTTTTT
TRBV6-4	TRBJ1-1	few	-	CAGGPNTEAFF	TGTGCGGGGGGGCCGAACACTGAAGCTTTCTTT